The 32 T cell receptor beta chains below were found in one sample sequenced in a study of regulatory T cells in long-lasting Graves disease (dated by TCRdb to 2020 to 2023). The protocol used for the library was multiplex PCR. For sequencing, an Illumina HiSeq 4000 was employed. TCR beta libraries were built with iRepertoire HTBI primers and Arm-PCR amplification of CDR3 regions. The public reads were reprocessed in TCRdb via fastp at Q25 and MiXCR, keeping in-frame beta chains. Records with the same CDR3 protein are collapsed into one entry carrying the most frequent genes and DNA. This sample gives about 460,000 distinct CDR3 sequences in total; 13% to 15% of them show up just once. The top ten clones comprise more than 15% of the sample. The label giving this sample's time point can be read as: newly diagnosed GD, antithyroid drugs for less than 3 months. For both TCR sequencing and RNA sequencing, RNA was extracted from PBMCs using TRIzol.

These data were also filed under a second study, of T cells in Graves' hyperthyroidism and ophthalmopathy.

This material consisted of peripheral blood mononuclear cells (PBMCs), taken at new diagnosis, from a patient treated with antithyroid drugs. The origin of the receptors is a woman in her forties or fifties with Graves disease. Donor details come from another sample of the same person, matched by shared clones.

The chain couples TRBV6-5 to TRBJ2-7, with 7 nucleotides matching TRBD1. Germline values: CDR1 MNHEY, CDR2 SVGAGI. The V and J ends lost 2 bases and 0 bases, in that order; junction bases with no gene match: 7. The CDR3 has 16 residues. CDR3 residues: CASSYPDRQGSYEQYF. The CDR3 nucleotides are TGTGCCAGCAGTTACCCGGACAGGCAGGGCTCCTACGAGCAGTACTTC.

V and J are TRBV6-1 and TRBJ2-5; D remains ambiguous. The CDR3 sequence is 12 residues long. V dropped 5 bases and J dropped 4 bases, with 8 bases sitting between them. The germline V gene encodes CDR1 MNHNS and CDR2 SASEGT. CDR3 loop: CASSTTGETQYF. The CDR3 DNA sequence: TGTGCCAGCAGTACGACGGGAGAGACCCAGTACTTC.

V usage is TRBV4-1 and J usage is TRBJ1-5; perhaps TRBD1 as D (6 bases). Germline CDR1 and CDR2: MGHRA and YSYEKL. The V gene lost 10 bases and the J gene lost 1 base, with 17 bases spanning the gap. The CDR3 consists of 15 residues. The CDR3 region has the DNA TGCGCCACTTCTTCCGGGACACTAAGCAATCAGCCCCAGCATTTT. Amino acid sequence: CATSSGTLSNQPQHF.

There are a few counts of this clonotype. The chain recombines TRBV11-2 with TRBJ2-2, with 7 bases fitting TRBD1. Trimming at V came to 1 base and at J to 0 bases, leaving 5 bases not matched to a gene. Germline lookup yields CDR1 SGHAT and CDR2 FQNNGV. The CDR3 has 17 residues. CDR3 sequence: CASSLARQGANTGELFF. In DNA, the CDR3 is TGTGCCAGCAGCTTAGCCAGACAGGGAGCGAACACCGGGGAGCTGTTTTTT. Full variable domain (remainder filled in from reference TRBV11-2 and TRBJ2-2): EAGVAQSPRYKIIEKRQSVAFWCNPISGHATLYWYQQILGQGPKLLIQFQNNGVVDDSQLPKDRFSAERLKGVDSTLKIQPAKLEDSAVYLCASSLARQGANTGELFFGEGSRLTVL.

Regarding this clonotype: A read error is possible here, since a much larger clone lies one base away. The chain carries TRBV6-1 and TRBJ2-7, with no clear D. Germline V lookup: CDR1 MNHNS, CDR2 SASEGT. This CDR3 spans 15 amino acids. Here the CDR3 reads CASSEVVGLSYERYF. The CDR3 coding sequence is TGTGCCAGCAGTGAAGTTGTCGGCCTCTCCTACGAGCGGTACTTC.

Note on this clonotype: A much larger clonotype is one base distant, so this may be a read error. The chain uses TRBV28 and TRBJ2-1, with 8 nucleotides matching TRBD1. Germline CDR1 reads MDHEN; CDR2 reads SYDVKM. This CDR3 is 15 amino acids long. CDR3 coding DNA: TGTGCCAGCATGAGGGGACAGGATAATTACAATGAGCAGTCCTTC. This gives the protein CASMRGQDNYNEQSF.

The CDR3 bases are TGCGCCAGCAGCCAGGGGCCTCGGCCAGATACGCAGTATTTT. This encodes CASSQGPRPDTQYF. V is TRBV4-1 and J is TRBJ2-3; TRBD1 is a possible D gene (5 bases). The CDR3 runs to 14 residues. Germline-derived CDR1 and CDR2 are MGHRA and YSYEKL. V lost 3 bases, J lost 4 bases, and 11 bases lay in between.

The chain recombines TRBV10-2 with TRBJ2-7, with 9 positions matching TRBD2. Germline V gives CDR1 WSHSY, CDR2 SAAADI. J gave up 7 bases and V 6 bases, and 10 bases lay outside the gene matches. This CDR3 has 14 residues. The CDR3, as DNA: TGCGCCAGCAGCGAGACTAGCGGACCTGGGGAGCAGTACTTC. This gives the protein CASSETSGPGEQYF.

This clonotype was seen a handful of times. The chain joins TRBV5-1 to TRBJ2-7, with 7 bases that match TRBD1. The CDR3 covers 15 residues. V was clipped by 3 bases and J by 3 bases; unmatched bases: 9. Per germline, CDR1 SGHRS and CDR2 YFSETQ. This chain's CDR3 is CASSSLTGQFYEQYF. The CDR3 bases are TGCGCCAGCAGCTCCCTAACGGGACAGTTCTACGAGCAGTACTTC.

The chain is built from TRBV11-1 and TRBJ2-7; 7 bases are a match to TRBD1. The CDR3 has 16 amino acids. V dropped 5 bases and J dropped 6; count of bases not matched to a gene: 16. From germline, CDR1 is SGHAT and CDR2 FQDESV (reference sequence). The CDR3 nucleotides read TGTGCCAGCAGCCAAGGCAGTTGGACAGGATTTGGCGAGCAGTACTTC. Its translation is CASSQGSWTGFGEQYF.

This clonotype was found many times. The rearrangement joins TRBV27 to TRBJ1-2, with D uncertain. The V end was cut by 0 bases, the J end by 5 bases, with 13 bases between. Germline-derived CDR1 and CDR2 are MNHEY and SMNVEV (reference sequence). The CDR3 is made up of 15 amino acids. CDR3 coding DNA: TGTGCCAGCAGTTTATCGAGTACAAACTCATATGGCTACACCTTC. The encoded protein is CASSLSSTNSYGYTF.

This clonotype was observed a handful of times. The CDR3 nucleotides are TGTGCCAGCAGCTTGAGACCGTTACTCTCCTATAATTCACCCCTCCACTTT. Translated, it gives CASSLRPLLSYNSPLHF. This chain connects TRBV5-6 to TRBJ1-6; no clear D. This CDR3 contains 17 residues. The V gene lost 1 base and the J gene lost 0 bases, with 11 bases spanning the gap. From germline, CDR1 is SGHDT and CDR2 YYEEEE.

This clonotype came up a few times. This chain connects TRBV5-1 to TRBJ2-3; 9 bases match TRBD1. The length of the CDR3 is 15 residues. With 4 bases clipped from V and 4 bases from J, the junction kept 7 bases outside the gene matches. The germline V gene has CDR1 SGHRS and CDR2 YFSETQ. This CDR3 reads CASSEGTGHPDTQYF. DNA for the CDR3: TGCGCCAGCAGCGAGGGGACAGGGCACCCAGATACGCAGTATTTT.

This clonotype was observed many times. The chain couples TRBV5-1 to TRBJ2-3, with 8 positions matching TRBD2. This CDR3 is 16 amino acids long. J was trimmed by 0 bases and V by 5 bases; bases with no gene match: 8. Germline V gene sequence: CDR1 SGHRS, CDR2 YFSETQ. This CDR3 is CASRTSGKTSTDTQYF. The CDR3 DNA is TGCGCCAGCAGAACTAGCGGAAAGACTAGCACAGATACGCAGTATTTT.

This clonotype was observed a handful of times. CDR3 DNA sequence: TGCAGTGCTAGTAAACTAGCGGGAAGAAACATTCAGTACTTC. Its translation is CSASKLAGRNIQYF. This chain uses TRBV20-1 with TRBJ2-4; TRBD2 aligns across 10 bases. The CDR3 extends over 14 amino acids. Looked up from germline, CDR1 is DFQATT and CDR2 is SNEGSKA (reference sequence). With 3 bases clipped from V and 6 bases from J, the junction kept 5 bases outside the gene matches.

In nucleotides, the CDR3 is TGTGCCAGCAGCGCAGATGGGACAGGGGTTAACTTTTTCTTT. Amino acids: CASSADGTGVNFFF. The rearrangement joins TRBV9 to TRBJ1-1; TRBD1 matches at 10 bases. With V trimmed by 3 bases and J by 13 bases, 12 bases remained unmatched. In germline, CDR1 is SGDLS, CDR2 YYNGEE. The CDR3 consists of 14 residues.

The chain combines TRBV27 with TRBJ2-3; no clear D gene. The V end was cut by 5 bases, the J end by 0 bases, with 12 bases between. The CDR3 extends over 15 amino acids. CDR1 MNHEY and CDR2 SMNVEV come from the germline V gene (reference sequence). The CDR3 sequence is CASSHRSRSTDTQYF. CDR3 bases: TGTGCCAGCAGTCACCGTTCGAGGAGCACAGATACGCAGTATTTT.

Here the CDR3 reads CAWSVGLATSTDTQYF. The CDR3 coding sequence is TGTGCCTGGAGTGTGGGACTAGCGACTAGCACAGATACGCAGTATTTT. The genes are TRBV30 and TRBJ2-3, with 10 nucleotides matching TRBD2. The CDR3 runs 16 residues. V gave up 0 bases and J gave up 0 bases; unmatched junction bases: 3. The germline CDR1 and CDR2 sequences are GTSNPN and SVGIG (reference sequence).

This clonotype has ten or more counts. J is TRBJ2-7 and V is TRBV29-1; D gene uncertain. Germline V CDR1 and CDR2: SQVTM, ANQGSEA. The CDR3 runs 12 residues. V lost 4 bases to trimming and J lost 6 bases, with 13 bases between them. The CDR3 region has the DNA TGCAGCGTTGTATTCCGCGCCACCGAGCAGTACTTC. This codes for CSVVFRATEQYF.

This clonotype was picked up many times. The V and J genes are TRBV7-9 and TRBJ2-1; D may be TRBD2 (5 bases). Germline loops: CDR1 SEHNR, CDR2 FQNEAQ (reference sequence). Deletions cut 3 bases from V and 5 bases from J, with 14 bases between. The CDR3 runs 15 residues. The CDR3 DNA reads TGTGCCAGCAGCTTTGGAGGTCACACCCACAATGAGCAGTTCTTC. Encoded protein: CASSFGGHTHNEQFF.

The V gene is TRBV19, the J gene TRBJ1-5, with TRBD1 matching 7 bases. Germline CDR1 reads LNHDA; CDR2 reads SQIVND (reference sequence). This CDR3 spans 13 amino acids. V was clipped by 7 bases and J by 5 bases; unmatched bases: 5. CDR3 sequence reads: CASTIQGDQPQHF. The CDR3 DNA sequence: TGTGCCAGTACTATCCAGGGGGATCAGCCCCAGCATTTT.

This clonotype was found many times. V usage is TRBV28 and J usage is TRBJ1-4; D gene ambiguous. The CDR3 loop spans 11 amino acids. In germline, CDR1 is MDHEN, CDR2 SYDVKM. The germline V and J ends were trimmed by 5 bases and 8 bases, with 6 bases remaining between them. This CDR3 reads CASSRGEKLFF. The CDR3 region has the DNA TGTGCCAGCAGTCGAGGCGAAAAACTGTTTTTT.

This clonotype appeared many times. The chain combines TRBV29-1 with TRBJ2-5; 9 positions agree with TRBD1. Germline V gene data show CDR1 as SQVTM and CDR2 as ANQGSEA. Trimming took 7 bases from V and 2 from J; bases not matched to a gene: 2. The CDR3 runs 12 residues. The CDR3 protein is CSGGTGQETQYF. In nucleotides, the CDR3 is TGCAGCGGCGGGACAGGGCAAGAGACCCAGTACTTC.

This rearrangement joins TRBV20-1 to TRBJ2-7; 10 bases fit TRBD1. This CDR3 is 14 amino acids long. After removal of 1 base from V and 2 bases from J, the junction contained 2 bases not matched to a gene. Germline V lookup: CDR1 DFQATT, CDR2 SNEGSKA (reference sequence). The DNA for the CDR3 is TGCAGTGCTAGAGGGGACAGGGGAACCTACGAGCAGTACTTC. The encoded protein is CSARGDRGTYEQYF.

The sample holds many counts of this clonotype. The CDR3 region has the DNA TGTGCCAGCAGTTACACCGAGGGGGGGGCTGACGGGGAGCTGTTTTTT. Translated, it gives CASSYTEGGADGELFF. The V call is TRBV6-5, the J call TRBJ2-2, with TRBD2 as a possible D gene (7 bases). Trimming removed 2 bases from V and 7 bases from J, with 17 bases in between. Looked up from germline, CDR1 is MNHEY and CDR2 is SVGAGI. This CDR3 comprises 16 residues.

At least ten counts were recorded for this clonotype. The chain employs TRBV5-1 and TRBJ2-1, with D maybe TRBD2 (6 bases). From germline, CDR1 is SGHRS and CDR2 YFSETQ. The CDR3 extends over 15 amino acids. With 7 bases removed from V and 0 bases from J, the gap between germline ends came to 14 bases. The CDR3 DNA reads TGCGCCAGCTCCGCGGGGACTTACTCCTACAATGAGCAGTTCTTC. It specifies CASSAGTYSYNEQFF.

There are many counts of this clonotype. The CDR3 DNA sequence: TGTGCCAGCAGTCCCTGGACCCAGAACACTGAAGCTTTCTTT. This codes for CASSPWTQNTEAFF. The chain uses TRBV28 and TRBJ1-1; D is undetermined. Trimming took off 5 bases at V and 1 base at J, with 11 bases between the two ends. The CDR3 runs to 14 residues. Germline V gives CDR1 MDHEN, CDR2 SYDVKM. The full variable domain, completed using reference TRBV28 and TRBJ1-1, is DVKVTQSSRYLVKRTGEKVFLECVQDMDHENMFWYRQDPGLGLRLIYFSYDVKMKEKGDIPEGYSVSREKKERFSLILESASTNQTSMYLCASSPWTQNTEAFFGQGTRLTVV.

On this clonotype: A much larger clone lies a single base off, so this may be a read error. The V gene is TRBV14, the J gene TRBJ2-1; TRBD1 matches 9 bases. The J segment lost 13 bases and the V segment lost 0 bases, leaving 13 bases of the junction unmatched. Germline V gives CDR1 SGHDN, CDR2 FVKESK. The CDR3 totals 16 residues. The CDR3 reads CASSQDTGGFGETQFF. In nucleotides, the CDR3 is TGTGCCAGCAGCCAAGACACAGGGGGCTTTGGAGAGACCCAGTTCTTC.

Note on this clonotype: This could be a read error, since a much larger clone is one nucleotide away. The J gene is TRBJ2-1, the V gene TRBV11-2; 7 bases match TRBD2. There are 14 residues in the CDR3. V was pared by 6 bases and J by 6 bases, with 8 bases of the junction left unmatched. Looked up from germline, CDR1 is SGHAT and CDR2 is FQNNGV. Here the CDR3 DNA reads TGTGCCAGCAGGGGGGTAACGGGAGGCAATGAGCAGTTCTTC. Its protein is CASRGVTGGNEQFF.

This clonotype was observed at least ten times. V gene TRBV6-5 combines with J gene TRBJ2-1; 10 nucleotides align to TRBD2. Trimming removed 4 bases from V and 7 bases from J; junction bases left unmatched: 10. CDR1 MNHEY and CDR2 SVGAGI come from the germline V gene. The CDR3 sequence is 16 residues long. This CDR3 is CASSFFLAGEFNEQFF. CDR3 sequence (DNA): TGTGCCAGCAGTTTTTTCCTAGCGGGAGAATTTAATGAGCAGTTCTTC.

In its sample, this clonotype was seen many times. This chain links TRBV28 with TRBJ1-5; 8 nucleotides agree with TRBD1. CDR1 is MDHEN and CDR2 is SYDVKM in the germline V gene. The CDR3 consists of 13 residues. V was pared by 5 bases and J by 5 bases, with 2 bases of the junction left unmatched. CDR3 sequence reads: CASSDRGHQPQHF. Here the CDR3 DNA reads TGTGCCAGCAGTGACAGGGGTCATCAGCCCCAGCATTTT.

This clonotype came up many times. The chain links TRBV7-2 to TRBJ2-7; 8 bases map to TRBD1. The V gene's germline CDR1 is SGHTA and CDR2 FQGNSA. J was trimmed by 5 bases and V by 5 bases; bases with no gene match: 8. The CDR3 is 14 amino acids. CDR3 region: CASSARDRFDEQYF. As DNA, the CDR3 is TGTGCCAGCAGCGCCCGGGACAGGTTCGACGAGCAGTACTTC. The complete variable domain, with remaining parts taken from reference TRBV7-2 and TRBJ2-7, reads GAGVSQSPSNKVTEKGKDVELRCDPISGHTALYWYRQSLGQGLEFLIYFQGNSAPDKSGLPSDRFSAERTGGSVSTLTIQRTQQEDSAVYLCASSARDRFDEQYFGPGTRLTVT.